These T cell receptor beta chains were read from a single sample in a study of T cell clusters in autoimmune cytopenias. TCRdb re-called the multiplex PCR reads and gives one entry per CDR3 protein, without DNA. Recorded for this sample: a few thousand distinct CDR3 sequences. Material for sequencing was peripheral blood. The receptor set was obtained from a human donor with an autoimmune cytopenia or autoimmune hepatitis (not recorded which). Each CDR3 is given with its conserved first and last residue. Fields, in order: V gene, J gene, clone size, CDR3 protein. The size of a clone is reported for some rows only, either as once, few or many, or as a class for expanded clones.

>TRBV5-1|TRBJ2-7|.
CASMFRGQGFVAGVYEQYF
>TRBV7-6|TRBJ2-3|.
CASSLAQGPDTQYF
>TRBV20-1|TRBJ2-5|.
CSAGGQETQYF
>TRBV5-5|TRBJ2-3|.
CASSLSSADTQYF
>TRBV5-6|TRBJ1-1|.
CASSLEGQLMNTEAFF
>TRBV5-6|TRBJ2-5|.
CASSFGGGDETQYF
>TRBV5-5|TRBJ2-7|medium-sized
CASTRLDRPYEQYF
>TRBV30|TRBJ1-2|.
CAWSVLGRGYGYTF
>TRBV6-1|TRBJ2-1|medium-sized
CASSEAKELDREQFF
>TRBV19|TRBJ1-4|medium-sized
CASSWDRVGKLFF
>TRBV5-6|TRBJ1-2|medium-sized
CASSLNRMDGYTF
>TRBV11-1|TRBJ1-1|medium-sized
CASSPMTGGEAFF
>TRBV19|TRBJ1-3|medium-sized
CASKREPISGNTIYF
>TRBV15|TRBJ2-3|.
CATSRDYSTDTQYF
>TRBV6-1|TRBJ2-2|.
CASNTGVGELFF
>TRBV27|TRBJ1-2|.
CASKDRGRGYTF
>TRBV29-1|TRBJ2-1|medium-sized
CSVQDYNEQFF
>TRBV29-1|TRBJ1-4|medium-sized
CSVERGNGEKLFF
>TRBV30|TRBJ2-7|.
CAWRPYYEQYF
>TRBV6-2/TRBV6-3|TRBJ2-1|.
CASSYGGGTKREQFF
>TRBV10-3|TRBJ2-7|.
CAISASASYEQYF
>TRBV7-2|TRBJ2-1|.
CASSLDSGRRNEQFF
>TRBV5-1|TRBJ2-7|.
CASSLGGGSSRYEQYF
>TRBV18|TRBJ2-6|.
CASSPSGQYLSGANVLTF
>TRBV5-6|TRBJ2-1|.
CASSLGWDDEQFF
>TRBV29-1|TRBJ2-1|large
CSGTYSYNEQFF
>TRBV6-5|TRBJ2-1|medium-sized
CASSDRDKNNEQFF
>TRBV29-1|TRBJ1-3|medium-sized
CSVEVMGNTIYF
>TRBV12-3/TRBV12-4|TRBJ2-7|.
CASSPGLLAGLTYEQYF
>TRBV27|TRBJ1-4|.
CASSFYAIGLNEKLFF
>TRBV19|TRBJ2-3|medium-sized
CASSMGSLSTDTQYF
>TRBV5-1|TRBJ2-1|.
CASSLGAGGAYNEQFF
>TRBV27|TRBJ1-1|.
CASSRDREESEAFF
>TRBV5-1|TRBJ2-5|.
CASRGGGAPETQYF
>TRBV29-1|TRBJ1-3|medium-sized
CSATTGLSGNTIYF
>TRBV12-3/TRBV12-4|TRBJ2-2|.
CASSIQGAAGELFF
>TRBV18|TRBJ2-1|.
CASSETSGNNEQFF
>TRBV6-5|TRBJ1-6|.
CASSSGGGQRYSPLHF
>TRBV10-2|TRBJ2-7|.
CASRDRLLGYEQYF
>TRBV6-5|TRBJ1-4|.
CASGGQGGEKLFF
>TRBV5-6|TRBJ2-1|medium-sized
CASSANRVGEQFF
>TRBV6-1|TRBJ1-5|medium-sized
CASSGVTGIFSNQPQHF
>TRBV19|TRBJ2-5|medium-sized
CASSTSQGTKTQYF